The 17 T cell receptor beta chains below were found in one sample sequenced in a study of T-cell reconstitution after alpha-beta-depleted transplantation in children. A TCRbeta library incorporating unique molecular identifiers was prepared. TCRdb re-derived calls from the PCR reads in MiXCR, one entry per CDR3 protein. The sample consists of roughly 590,000 distinct CDR3 sequences, 16% of them appearing once. This specimen consisted of PBMCs from the stem cell graft donor, obtained from the stem cell graft. Receptors originate from a human donor who donated a stem cell graft to a child with acute myeloid leukemia.

The sample holds a few counts of this clonotype. V gene TRBV10-3 combines with J gene TRBJ2-7; the match to TRBD2 covers 8 bases. Germline CDR1 is ENHRY and CDR2 is SYGVKD. Losses at the gene ends were 5 bases for V and 1 base for J; bases not matched to a gene: 4. The CDR3 loop spans 14 amino acids. This CDR3 reads CAISPRGGSYEQYV. The CDR3 DNA reads as TGTGCCATCAGTCCCCGGGGGGGGTCCTACGAGCAGTACGTC.

This rearrangement joins TRBV20-1 to TRBJ2-2; 9 bases are shared with TRBD1. The CDR3 contains 15 residues. CDR1 is DFQATT, CDR2 SNEGSKA, per germline (reference sequence). V lost 5 bases to trimming and J lost 2 bases; unmatched junction nucleotides: 6. The chain's CDR3 is CSAHRQGVNTGELFF. In nucleotides, the CDR3 is TGCAGTGCTCACCGACAGGGGGTTAACACCGGGGAGCTGTTTTTT.

In its sample, this clonotype was seen many times. The genes are TRBV29-1 and TRBJ1-2, with D hard to call. The ends were cut back, 1 base at V and 0 bases at J, with 9 bases in the middle. Looked up from germline, CDR1 is SQVTM and CDR2 is ANQGSEA. The CDR3 contains 14 residues. The CDR3 coding sequence is TGCAGCGTTGAAGGGGGAGGCGCTAACTATGGCTACACCTTC. Amino acids: CSVEGGGANYGYTF.

Remarks on this clonotype: This may come from a read error, since a much larger clone is one base off. The chain combines TRBV7-2 with TRBJ2-3; 10 nucleotides agree with TRBD2. The germline V gene has CDR1 SGHTA and CDR2 FQGNSA. The CDR3 loop spans 15 amino acids. DNA for the CDR3: TGTGCCAGCAGCTTCGCGGCTAGCGGGGGAGATACGCGGTATTTT. Protein sequence: CASSFAASGGDTRYF. Variable domain in full (rest from reference TRBV7-2 and TRBJ2-3): GAGVSQSPSNKVTEKGKDVELRCDPISGHTALYWYRQSLGQGLEFLIYFQGNSAPDKSGLPSDRFSAERTGGSVSTLTIQRTQQEDSAVYLCASSFAASGGDTRYFGPGTRLTVL.

The J gene is TRBJ1-2, the V gene TRBV5-1; the D gene is possibly TRBD1 (5 bases). V was cut by 0 bases and J by 8 bases, with 17 bases left in between. Looked up from germline, CDR1 is SGHRS and CDR2 is YFSETQ. The CDR3 has 15 residues. CDR3 residues: CASSLDGREVGGYTF. CDR3 sequence (DNA): TGCGCCAGCAGCTTGGATGGCAGGGAAGTGGGCGGCTACACCTTC.

J is TRBJ1-1 and V is TRBV18; D gene ambiguous. Trimming took off 2 bases at V and 2 bases at J, with 6 bases between the two ends. The CDR3 loop spans 13 amino acids. Germline CDR1 and CDR2: KGHSH and LQKENI. CDR3 sequence: CASSPISNTEAFF. CDR3 nucleotide sequence: TGTGCCAGCTCACCAATCAGCAACACTGAAGCTTTCTTT.

The rearrangement joins TRBV6-7 to TRBJ2-1; 8 nucleotides align to TRBD2. TRBV6-7 is identified as an open reading frame with a role that is uncertain. J lost 1 base, V lost 4 bases, and 12 bases had no gene match. The CDR3 contains 18 residues. Here the CDR3 reads CASSLSRGGGVSYNEQFF. The CDR3, as DNA: TGTGCCAGCAGTTTATCTCGGGGGGGAGGGGTATCCTACAATGAGCAGTTCTTC.

The gene calls are TRBV29-1 and TRBJ2-6; D remains ambiguous. CDR3 length: 12 amino acids. Trimming removed 5 bases at V and 4 bases at J, with 6 bases between. CDR1 SQVTM and CDR2 ANQGSEA come from the germline V gene. The CDR3 is CSVLGGANVLTF. In DNA, the CDR3 is TGCAGCGTTCTGGGGGGGGCCAACGTCCTGACTTTC.

This clonotype has just a few counts. J is TRBJ2-7 and V is TRBV7-2; TRBD1 or TRBD2 may be the D gene (7 bases each). The germline CDR1 and CDR2 sequences are SGHTA and FQGNSA. The CDR3 has 17 residues. V was trimmed by 2 bases and J by 5 bases, leaving 22 bases between them. In DNA form, the CDR3 reads TGTGCCAGCAGCTTAAATTCCGGAGGGGAGGGGGCTAACGAGCAGTACGTC. Residues: CASSLNSGGEGANEQYV.

The rearrangement uses TRBV24-1 and TRBJ2-2; either TRBD1 or TRBD2 may fit D (5 bases each). Germline values: CDR1 KGHDR, CDR2 SFDVKD. This CDR3 is 14 amino acids long. Trimming left V 2 bases short and J 4 bases short, with 7 bases between. The CDR3 spells CATSDSGTTGELFF. DNA of the CDR3: TGTGCCACCAGTGATTCGGGGACCACCGGGGAGCTGTTTTTT.

J is TRBJ2-2 and V is TRBV6-2 or TRBV6-3; perhaps TRBD1 as D (5 bases). CDR3 length: 12 residues. The germline V gene encodes CDR1 MNHEY and CDR2 SVGEGT. Trimming left V 7 bases short and J 4 bases short, with 7 bases between. CDR3 region: CASTQGTGELFF. Here the CDR3 DNA reads TGTGCCAGCACCCAGGGCACCGGGGAGCTGTTTTTT.

This clonotype was detected many times. The chain carries TRBV20-1 and TRBJ1-6; D is undetermined. CDR1 DFQATT and CDR2 SNEGSKA come from the germline V gene (reference sequence). CDR3 length equals 13 residues. The V end lost 0 bases, the J end lost 8 bases, and 8 bases lay between the germline ends. CDR3 nucleotide sequence: TGCAGTGCTAGAGATTGGGGAGATTCACCCCTCCACTTT. Encoded protein: CSARDWGDSPLHF.

The V call is TRBV27, the J call TRBJ1-4; D perhaps matches TRBD1 (6 bases). This CDR3 contains 15 residues. Germline lookup yields CDR1 MNHEY and CDR2 SMNVEV (reference sequence). The ends were cut back, 6 bases at V and 4 bases at J, with 15 bases in the middle. CDR3 nucleotide sequence: TGTGCCAGCAGCTTACGACAGGCGAATAATGAAAAACTGTTTTTT. Protein sequence: CASSLRQANNEKLFF.

This clonotype was picked up many times. The chain links TRBV27 to TRBJ2-1, with TRBD2 matching 12 bases. V shed 4 bases and J 6 bases; nucleotides not matched to a gene: 4. Germline V gene sequence: CDR1 MNHEY, CDR2 SMNVEV (reference sequence). There are 15 residues in the CDR3. The CDR3 sequence: CASSSRLAGANEQFF. The CDR3 nucleotides are TGTGCCAGCAGTTCCAGACTAGCGGGGGCCAATGAGCAGTTCTTC.

This clonotype was seen once. V gene TRBV30 combines with J gene TRBJ2-1; TRBD1 agrees at 7 bases. The CDR3 is made up of 14 amino acids. In germline, CDR1 is GTSNPN, CDR2 SVGIG (reference sequence). With V trimmed by 7 bases and J by 0 bases, 6 bases remained unmatched. CDR3 in amino acids: CASKTGFSYNEQFF. The CDR3 DNA reads as TGTGCCTCAAAGACAGGGTTCTCCTACAATGAGCAGTTCTTC. The variable domain in full, completed from reference TRBV30 and TRBJ2-1, reads SQTIHQWPATLVQPVGSPLSLECTVEGTSNPNLYWYRQAAGRGLQLLFYSVGIGQISSEVPQNLSASRPQDRQFILSSKKLLLSDSGFYLCASKTGFSYNEQFFGPGTRLTVL.

This clonotype has a handful of counts. The chain joins TRBV7-2 to TRBJ2-3, with 9 nucleotides matching TRBD1. The CDR3 totals 15 residues. With V trimmed by 3 bases and J by 3 bases, 4 bases remained unmatched. In germline, CDR1 is SGHTA, CDR2 FQGNSA. The CDR3 DNA sequence: TGTGCCAGCAGCTTCCGGGACAGGGTAACAGATACGCAGTATTTT. This sequence encodes CASSFRDRVTDTQYF.

This clonotype has just a few counts. This chain uses TRBV11-3 with TRBJ2-5, with unresolved D. This CDR3 comprises 12 residues. Germline V gene lookup returns CDR1 SGHNT and CDR2 YENEEA. Trimming took off 4 bases at V and 5 bases at J, with 8 bases between the two ends. CDR3 DNA: TGTGCCAGCAGCTACCTAAGTGAGACCCAGTACTTC. Encoded protein: CASSYLSETQYF.